This is a list of T cell receptor beta chains from one sample in a study of cytomegalovirus exposure and HLA in healthy donors. Sequencing used immunoSEQ multiplex PCR; TCRdb keeps in-frame clones, though not all of them. The sample shows around 120,000 clones, roughly 86% of them seen only once. The sequencing input was PBMCs. The receptor set was obtained from a man aged 18 to 29 in good health and CMV-seronegative. CDR3s include the opening cysteine and the closing phenylalanine or tryptophan. D genes are given only for firm matches. Expanded clones get a size class; other rows say once, few or many, or leave the size out.

J gene | clone size | V gene | D gene | CDR3 DNA | CDR3 protein
TRBJ1-2 | . | TRBV6-1 | TRBD1 | TGTGCCAGCAGTGATGGGATGACAGGGGGCTTTAACTATGGCTACACCTTC | CASSDGMTGGFNYGYTF
TRBJ2-1 | once | TRBV7-2 | TRBD2 | TGTGCCAGCAGCTTGATTAGCGGGGGGGTAGATGAGCAGTTCTTC | CASSLISGGVDEQFF
TRBJ2-7 | few | TRBV6-1 | TRBD1 | TGTGCCAGCAGCCTGGGACAGGGTTTCGAGCAGTACTTC | CASSLGQGFEQYF
TRBJ1-2 | once | TRBV6-1 | . | TGTGCCAGCAGTGATCCGGCGGGGGGGATATGGGGCTACACCTTC | CASSDPAGGIWGYTF
TRBJ2-3 | . | TRBV5-1 | TRBD2 | TGCGCCAGCAGCTTAGGGCGGGGGGTGCCAGATACGCAGTATTTT | CASSLGRGVPDTQYF
TRBJ1-2 | once | TRBV30 | TRBD1 | TGTGCCTGGGATACCAGGGGGCATGGCTACACCTTC | CAWDTRGHGYTF
TRBJ1-2 | . | TRBV6-1 | TRBD1 | TGTGCCAGCAGTGAAGAGGGGTCTGAGGGGGCTACAAGATATGGCTACACCTTC | CASSEEGSEGATRYGYTF
TRBJ1-3 | . | TRBV13 | TRBD1 | TGTGCCAGCACCCCGCGGGGGGACAGGGGAGGAAACACCATATATTTT | CASTPRGDRGGNTIYF
TRBJ2-1 | few | TRBV9 | . | TGTGCCAGCAGCGTACAGGGCGTCGATGAGCAGTTCTTC | CASSVQGVDEQFF
TRBJ2-7 | . | TRBV30 | TRBD2 | TGTGCCTGGAGTGCTAGCGGGATGTACGAGCAGTACTTC | CAWSASGMYEQYF
TRBJ1-2 | few | TRBV29-1 | TRBD1 | TGCAGCACGGACAGGGGGGACTATGGCTACACCTTC | CSTDRGDYGYTF
TRBJ2-1 | . | TRBV18 | TRBD2 | TGTGCCAGCTCACCCGCCCTGGGGCGGGAGGGTCCCTACAATGAGCAGTTCTTC | CASSPALGREGPYNEQFF
TRBJ2-5 | . | TRBV9 | . | TGTGCCAGCAGCGTAGACCCCCGGGGAGAGACCCAGTACTTC | CASSVDPRGETQYF
TRBJ1-1 | . | TRBV5-1 | . | TGCGCCAGCGCCCGGGATGGGGAGGGCACTGAAGCTTTCTTT | CASARDGEGTEAFF
TRBJ2-2 | . | TRBV7-6 | . | TGTGCCAGCAGCTTAGATGCGGGACCCCCCGGGGAGCTGTTTTTT | CASSLDAGPPGELFF
TRBJ1-5 | . | TRBV30 | . | TGTGCCTGGAGTCGCGGTGCGGTAAATCAGCCCCAGCATTTT | CAWSRGAVNQPQHF
TRBJ1-1 | . | TRBV19 | . | TGTGCCAGTAGTATCGAGGGGAACACTGAAGCTTTCTTT | CASSIEGNTEAFF
TRBJ1-2 | . | TRBV6-1 | TRBD1 | TGTGCCAGCACCTACGGGACAGGGACCTATGGCTACACCTTC | CASTYGTGTYGYTF
TRBJ2-5 | . | TRBV30 | . | TGTGCCTGGAGTGTAAACAGGGCAGAGACCCAGTACTTC | CAWSVNRAETQYF
TRBJ2-2 | . | TRBV5-1 | TRBD1 | TGCGCCAGCAGCTTGGCCGTCGGGACAGGGGGGGCCGGGGAGCTGTTTTTT | CASSLAVGTGGAGELFF
TRBJ2-2 | once | TRBV14 | TRBD1 | TGTGCCAGCAGCCACCCGACAGGGTACGACACCGGGGAGCTGTTTTTT | CASSHPTGYDTGELFF
TRBJ1-1 | . | TRBV25-1 | TRBD1 | TGTGCCAGCAGGCGATCTGGACAGGGGGCTGAAGCTTTCTTT | CASRRSGQGAEAFF
TRBJ1-2 | . | TRBV6-5 | . | TGTGCCAGCAGCTACGGGGGGAGCAGCTACACCTTC | CASSYGGSSYTF
TRBJ1-5 | . | TRBV5-1 | TRBD1 | TGCGCCAGCAGCTTGAAAACAGGGGGTCAGCCCCAGCATTTT | CASSLKTGGQPQHF
TRBJ1-4 | . | TRBV30 | TRBD1 | TGTGCCTGGAGTTGGACAGGGCTTGAAAAACTGTTTTTT | CAWSWTGLEKLFF
TRBJ2-1 | . | TRBV27 | TRBD2 | TGTGCCAGCAGTTTATTGGGTAGCGGGGGGTTCTACAATGAGCAGTTCTTC | CASSLLGSGGFYNEQFF
TRBJ1-1 | . | TRBV18 | . | TGTGCCAGCTCACTATCCAAACAGGGGAACACTGAAGCTTTCTTT | CASSLSKQGNTEAFF